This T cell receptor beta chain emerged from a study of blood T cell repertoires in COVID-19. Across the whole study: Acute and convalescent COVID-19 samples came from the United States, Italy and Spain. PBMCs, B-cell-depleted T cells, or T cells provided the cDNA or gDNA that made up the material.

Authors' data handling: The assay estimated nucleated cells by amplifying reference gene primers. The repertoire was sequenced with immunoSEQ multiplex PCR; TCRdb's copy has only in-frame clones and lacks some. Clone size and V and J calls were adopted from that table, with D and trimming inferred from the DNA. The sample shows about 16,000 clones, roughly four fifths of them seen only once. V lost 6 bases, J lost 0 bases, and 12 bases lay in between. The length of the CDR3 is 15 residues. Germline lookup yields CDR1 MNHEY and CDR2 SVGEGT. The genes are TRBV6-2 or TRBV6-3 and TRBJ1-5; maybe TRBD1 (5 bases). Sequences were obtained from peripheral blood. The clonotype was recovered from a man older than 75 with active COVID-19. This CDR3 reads CASSLGQISNQPQHF. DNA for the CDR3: TGTGCCAGCAGCCTTGGACAAATTAGCAATCAGCCCCAGCATTTT.